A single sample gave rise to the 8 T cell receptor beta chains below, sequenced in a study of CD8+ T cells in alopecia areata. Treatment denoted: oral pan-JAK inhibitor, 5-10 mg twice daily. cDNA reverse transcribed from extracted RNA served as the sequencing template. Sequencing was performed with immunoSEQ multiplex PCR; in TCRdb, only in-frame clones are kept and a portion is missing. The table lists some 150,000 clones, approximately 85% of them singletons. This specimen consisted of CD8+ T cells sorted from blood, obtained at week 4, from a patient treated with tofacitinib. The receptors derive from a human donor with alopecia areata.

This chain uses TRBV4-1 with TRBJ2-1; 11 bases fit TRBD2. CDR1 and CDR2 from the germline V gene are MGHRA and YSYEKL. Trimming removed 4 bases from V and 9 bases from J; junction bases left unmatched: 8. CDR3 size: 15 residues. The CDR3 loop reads CASSPRLAGGGEQFF. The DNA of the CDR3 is TGCGCCAGCAGCCCCCGGCTAGCGGGGGGTGGTGAGCAGTTCTTC.

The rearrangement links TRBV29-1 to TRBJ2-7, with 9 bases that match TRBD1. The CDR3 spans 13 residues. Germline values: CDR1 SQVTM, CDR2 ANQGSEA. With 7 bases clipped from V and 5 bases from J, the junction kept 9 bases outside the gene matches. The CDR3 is CSAVGTGSDEQYF. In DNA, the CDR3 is TGCAGCGCAGTCGGGACAGGGTCCGACGAGCAGTACTTC.

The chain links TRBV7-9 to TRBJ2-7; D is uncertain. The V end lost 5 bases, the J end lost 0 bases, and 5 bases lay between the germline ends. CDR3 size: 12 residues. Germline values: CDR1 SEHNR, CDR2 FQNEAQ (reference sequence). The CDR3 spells CASSRSSYEQYF. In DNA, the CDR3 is TGTGCCAGCAGCCGGAGCTCCTACGAGCAGTACTTC.

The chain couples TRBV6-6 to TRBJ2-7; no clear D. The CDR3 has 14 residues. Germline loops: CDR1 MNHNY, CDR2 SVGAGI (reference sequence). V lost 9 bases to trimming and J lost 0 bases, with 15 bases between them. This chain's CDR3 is CASLGRASSYEQYF. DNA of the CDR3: TGTGCCAGTCTTGGGCGTGCGAGCTCCTACGAGCAGTACTTC.

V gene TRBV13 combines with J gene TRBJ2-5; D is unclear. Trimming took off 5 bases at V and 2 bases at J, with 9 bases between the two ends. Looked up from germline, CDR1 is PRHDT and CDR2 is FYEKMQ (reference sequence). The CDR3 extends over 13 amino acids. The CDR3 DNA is TGTGCCAGCAGCGCGGCAGCACAAGAGACCCAGTACTTC. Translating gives CASSAAAQETQYF.

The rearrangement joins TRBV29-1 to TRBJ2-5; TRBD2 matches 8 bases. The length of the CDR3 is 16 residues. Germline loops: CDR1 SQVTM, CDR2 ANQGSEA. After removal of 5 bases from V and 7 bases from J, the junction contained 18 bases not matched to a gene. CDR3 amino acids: CSVTGLAGRVVLTQYF. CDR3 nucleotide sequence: TGCAGCGTTACAGGGTTAGCGGGGCGCGTGGTCCTGACCCAGTACTTC.

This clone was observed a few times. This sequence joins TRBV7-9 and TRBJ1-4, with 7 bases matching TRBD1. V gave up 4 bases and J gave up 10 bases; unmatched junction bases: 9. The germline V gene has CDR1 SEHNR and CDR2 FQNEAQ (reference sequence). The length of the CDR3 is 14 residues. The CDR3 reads CASSSPGQRGKLFF. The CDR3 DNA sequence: TGTGCCAGCAGCTCCCCGGGACAGCGGGGAAAACTGTTTTTT. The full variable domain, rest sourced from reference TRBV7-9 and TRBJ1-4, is DTGVSQNPRHKITKRGQNVTFRCDPISEHNRLYWYRQTLGQGPEFLTYFQNEAQLEKSRLLSDRFSAERPKGSFSTLEIQRTEQGDSAMYLCASSSPGQRGKLFFGSGTQLSVL.

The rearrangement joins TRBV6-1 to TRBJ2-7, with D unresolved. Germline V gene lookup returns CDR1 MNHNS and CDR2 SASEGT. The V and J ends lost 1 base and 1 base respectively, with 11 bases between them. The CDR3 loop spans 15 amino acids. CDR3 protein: CASSEEGFKSYEQYF. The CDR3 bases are TGTGCCAGCAGTGAAGAAGGGTTTAAGTCCTACGAGCAGTACTTC.